This section outlines one T cell receptor (beta chain) sequence together with its context. This clonotype was seen ten or more times. No antigen is known for it. No base quality information exists; no much larger clone differs at one position. Hyperthyroidism patients were newly diagnosed, had a disease duration of under 2 months, and were aged 18 to 65 years. Exclusion was applied to patients with uncontrolled infections, other autoimmune diseases, pregnancy or lactation. Diagnoses relied on clinical symptoms, serum thyroxine and TRAb, thyroid ultrasound and orbital computed tomography. Blood from progressor patients was drawn when they were first diagnosed with hyperthyroidism, before any ophthalmopathy symptoms appeared. PBMCs were separated from approximately 9.9 ml of fresh peripheral blood using Ficoll-Paque density gradient centrifugation. Patients classed as progressors first received a Graves' hyperthyroidism diagnosis and then went on to develop ophthalmopathy during follow-up. Total RNA was extracted with Trizol reagent, and quality was checked on an Agilent 2100 Bioanalyzer.

The germline V gene (reference sequence) specifies LNHDA as CDR1 and SQIVND as CDR2. The CDR3 spans 15 residues, from the cysteine through the phenylalanine. The retained sequence is limited to the CDR3, 45 bases, with the frame set at the first base. Trimming takes 10 bases off V and 4 bases off J; junction bases not matched to a gene: 14. This specimen belongs to a study of T cells in Graves' hyperthyroidism and ophthalmopathy (dated by TCRdb to between 2019 and 2020). Concerning the study at large: Peripheral blood was sampled at the time of initial diagnosis, prior to any treatment. According to the paper, TCR Vbeta CDR3 sequencing was carried out on over 130 peripheral blood samples, which came from approximately 43 ophthalmopathy, 70 to 80 hyperthyroidism and approximately 17 progressor patients. Once sampling was done, hyperthyroidism patients were given methimazole at a starting dose of 30 mg daily, whereas ophthalmopathy patients were given high-dose intravenous methylprednisolone. In several Graves' hyperthyroidism patients, the study also compared T-cell repertoires from thyroid tissue with T-cell repertoires from blood. The 80 to 100 discovery patients were randomly divided into training and test sets at a 7:3 ratio. An independent validation cohort of around 19 hyperthyroidism patients and 15 or so patients who later progressed to ophthalmopathy tested prospective prediction of ophthalmopathy. TCR V-J signatures able to tell the groups apart were searched for in a discovery cohort of 95 or so patients, of whom roughly 42 had Graves' ophthalmopathy and about 60 had stable Graves' hyperthyroidism. Paper-wide results and their limitations: Sample size was not statistically predetermined, and investigators were not blinded to group allocation. In validation, the model predicted progression to ophthalmopathy with just under 71% sensitivity and 72% to 75% specificity, a median of 6.5 months before onset. Most expanded thyroid clonotypes (frequency above 0.001) were also found in blood, which suggests that blood repertoires may mirror thyroid immune responses. A 13 V-J signature model separated ophthalmopathy from stable hyperthyroidism, with nearly 90% sensitivity and 81% to 82% specificity in cross-validation and 80%/75% in testing.

The TCR beta CDR3 regions were amplified from RNA transcripts. For the first round of RT-PCR on the TCR CDR3, the HTBI primer set was used together with the Qiagen OneStep RT-PCR kit. A second multiplex PCR round built the libraries, followed by size selection and purification. The libraries were sequenced on an Illumina HiSeq2000 using paired-end 100 bp reads. In the original analysis: SOAPnuke was used to process the raw data, with reads discarded if the reads contained adapters or uncalled bases, had a mean Phred below 15, or lacked an exact constant-primer or identifier match. COPE v1.2.5 was used to merge high-quality paired reads, and clonotypes were defined as unique nucleotide sequences. MiTCR v1.1 was used to align clonotypes to the IMGT TRBV, TRBD and TRBJ reference segments. Only V-J combinations with frequency above 0.0001, covering 99.2% of repertoires, were analysed. The TCS score was defined as F50 (clonal expansion) divided by E x V (chaos), with BLOSUM62-based TCRdist calculated between CDR3 peptides within each V-J. Welch's t-statistics and random forest reduced several hundred V-J features to roughly 13, which were used in a naive Bayes classifier (R e1071). TCRdb took the public reads, trimmed them with fastp at Q25, ran MiXCR for clone calling and kept in-frame beta chains. Duplicate CDR3 protein sequences are folded into a single record with the most common DNA and genes. The V and J calls, along with clone size, are taken from TCRdb and not from the paper's own processing. Within this sample are about 580,000 distinct CDR3 sequences, with approximately 15% of them counted one time only. The biggest ten clones account for roughly 6.2% of the sample.

The TCR originated in a woman aged 25 to 39 with Graves' hyperthyroidism that later progressed to Graves' ophthalmopathy. The sample taken for sequencing was blood. The chain employs TRBV19 and TRBJ1-2; a stretch of 8 junction bases matches TRBD1. The bases read TGTGCCACCAGGGCTGGACAGGGAAGTCCCTATGGCTACACCTTC. This is translated as CATRAGQGSPYGYTF.